This T cell receptor (beta chain) was sequenced in a study of blood T cell repertoires in COVID-19. About the study: T cells, B-cell-depleted T cells, or PBMCs supplied cDNA or gDNA.

Original analysis: Estimates of nucleated cell counts were drawn from the amplification of reference gene primers. The method was immunoSEQ multiplex PCR; TCRdb's version includes in-frame clones alone and lacks a portion of them. V, J and clone size are taken as reported in that table, and D and trimming were inferred from the DNA itself. The top ten clones hold 2.5% to 3% of a sample with under 450,000 clones, about 90% of them seen once. Across 24 US areas, participants ranged in age from about 18 to 90 years. Cohort 3 recovery required two negative PCRs, clearance, or symptom resolution. Germline V gene lookup returns CDR1 LNHDA and CDR2 SQIVND (reference sequence). V gave up 5 bases and J gave up 8 bases, with 12 bases separating them. CDR3 size: 12 residues.

The TCR comes from a woman in her 30s who had recovered from COVID-19. This sequence joins TRBV19 and TRBJ1-2; D possibly corresponds to TRBD1 (5 bases). Sequencing used PBMCs or T cells enriched from blood (not recorded which). In nucleotides, the CDR3 is TGTGCCAGTAGTGGAGGGGATAGAGGCTACACCTTC. Amino acids: CASSGGDRGYTF. Full variable domain (rest looked up from reference TRBV19 and TRBJ1-2): DGGITQSPKYLFRKEGQNVTLSCEQNLNHDAMYWYRQDPGQGLRLIYYSQIVNDFQKGDIAEGYSVSREKKESFPLTVTSAQKNPTAFYLCASSGGDRGYTFGSGTRLTVV.